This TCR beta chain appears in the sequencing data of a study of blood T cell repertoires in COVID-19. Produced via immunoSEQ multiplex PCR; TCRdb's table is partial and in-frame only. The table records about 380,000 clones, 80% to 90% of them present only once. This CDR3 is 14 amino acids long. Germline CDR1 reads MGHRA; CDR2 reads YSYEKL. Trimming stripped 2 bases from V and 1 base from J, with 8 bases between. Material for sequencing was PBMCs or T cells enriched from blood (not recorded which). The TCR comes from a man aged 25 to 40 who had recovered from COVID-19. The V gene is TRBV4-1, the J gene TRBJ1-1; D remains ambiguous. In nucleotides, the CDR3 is TGCGCCAGCAGCCAATTGCACGGGAACACTGAAGCTTTCTTT. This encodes CASSQLHGNTEAFF.